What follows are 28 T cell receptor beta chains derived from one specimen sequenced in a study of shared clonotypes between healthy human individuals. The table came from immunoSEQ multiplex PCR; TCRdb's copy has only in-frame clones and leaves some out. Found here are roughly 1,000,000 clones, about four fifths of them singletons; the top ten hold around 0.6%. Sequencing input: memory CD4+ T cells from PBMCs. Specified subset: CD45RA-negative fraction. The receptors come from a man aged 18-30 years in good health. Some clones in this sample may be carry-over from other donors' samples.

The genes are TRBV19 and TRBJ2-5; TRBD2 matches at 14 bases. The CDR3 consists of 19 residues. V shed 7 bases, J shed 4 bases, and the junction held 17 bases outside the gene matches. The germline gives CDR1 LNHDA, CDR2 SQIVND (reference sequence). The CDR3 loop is CASTSTGTSGSRVGETQYF. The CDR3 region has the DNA TGTGCCAGTACCTCAACCGGGACTAGCGGGAGCCGTGTTGGAGAGACCCAGTACTTC.

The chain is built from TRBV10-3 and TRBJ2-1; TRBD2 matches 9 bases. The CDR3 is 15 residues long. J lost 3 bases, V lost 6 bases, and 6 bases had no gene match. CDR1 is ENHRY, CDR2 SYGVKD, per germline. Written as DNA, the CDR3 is TGTGCCATCAGGCCAGGAGCGGGAGGCTACAATGAGCAGTTCTTC. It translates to CAIRPGAGGYNEQFF.

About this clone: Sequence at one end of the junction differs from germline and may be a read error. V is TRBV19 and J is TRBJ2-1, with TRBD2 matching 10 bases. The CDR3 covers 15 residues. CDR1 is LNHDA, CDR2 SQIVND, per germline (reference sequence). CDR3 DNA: TGTGCCAGTAGCATAGCGGGGGGAAGTTACAATGAGCAGTTCTTC. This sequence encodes CASSIAGGSYNEQFF.

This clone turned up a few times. CDR3 amino acids: CAWSTGAREKLFF. The CDR3 nucleotides read TGTGCCTGGAGTACGGGGGCTCGGGAAAAACTGTTTTTT. This chain joins TRBV30 and TRBJ1-4, with D tentatively TRBD1 (6 bases). The CDR3 runs 13 residues. V lost 2 bases and J lost 8, with 12 bases in between. Germline loops: CDR1 GTSNPN, CDR2 SVGIG (reference sequence). Together with reference TRBV30 and TRBJ1-4, the CDR3 gives the full variable domain: SQTIHQWPATLVQPVGSPLSLECTVEGTSNPNLYWYRQAAGRGLQLLFYSVGIGQISSEVPQNLSASRPQDRQFILSSKKLLLSDSGFYLCAWSTGAREKLFFGSGTQLSVL.

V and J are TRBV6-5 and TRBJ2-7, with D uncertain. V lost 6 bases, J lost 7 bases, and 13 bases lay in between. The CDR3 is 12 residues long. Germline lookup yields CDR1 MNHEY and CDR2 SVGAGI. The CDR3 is CASRHKSREQYF. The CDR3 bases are TGTGCCAGCAGACATAAGTCGAGAGAGCAGTACTTC.

The CDR3 DNA follows: TGTGCCAGCAGTGGCAGGGGTCGTGAGTCCGGGGAGCTGTTTTTT. Translation gives CASSGRGRESGELFF. The genes are TRBV2 and TRBJ2-2; D is perhaps TRBD1 (6 bases). V was cut by 4 bases and J by 6 bases, with 15 bases left in between. The CDR3 has 15 amino acids. Germline assignment: CDR1 SNHLY and CDR2 FYNNEI.

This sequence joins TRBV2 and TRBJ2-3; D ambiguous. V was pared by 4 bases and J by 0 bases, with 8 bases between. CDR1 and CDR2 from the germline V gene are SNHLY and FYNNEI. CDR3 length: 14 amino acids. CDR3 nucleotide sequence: TGTGCCAGCAGTGTAATAACTAGCACAGATACGCAGTATTTT. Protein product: CASSVITSTDTQYF.

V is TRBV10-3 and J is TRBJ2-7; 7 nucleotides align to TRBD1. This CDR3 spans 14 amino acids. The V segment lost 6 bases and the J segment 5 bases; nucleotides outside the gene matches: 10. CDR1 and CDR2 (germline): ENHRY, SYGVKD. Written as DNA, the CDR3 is TGTGCCATCAGCTACGGACAGGAGTCCGACGAGCAGTACTTC. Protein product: CAISYGQESDEQYF.

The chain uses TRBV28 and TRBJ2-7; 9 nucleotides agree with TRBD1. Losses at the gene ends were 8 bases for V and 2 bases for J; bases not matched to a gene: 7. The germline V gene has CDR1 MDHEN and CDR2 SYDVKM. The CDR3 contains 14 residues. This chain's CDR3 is CASYRTGDPYEQYF. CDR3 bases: TGTGCCAGCTATCGGACAGGGGACCCCTACGAGCAGTACTTC.

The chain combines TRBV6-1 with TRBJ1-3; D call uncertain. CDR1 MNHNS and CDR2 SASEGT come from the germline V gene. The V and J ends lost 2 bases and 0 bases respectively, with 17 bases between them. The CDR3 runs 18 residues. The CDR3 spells CASSEYPPSGSSGNTIYF. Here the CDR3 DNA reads TGTGCCAGCAGTGAATACCCCCCATCCGGTTCCTCTGGAAACACCATATATTTT.

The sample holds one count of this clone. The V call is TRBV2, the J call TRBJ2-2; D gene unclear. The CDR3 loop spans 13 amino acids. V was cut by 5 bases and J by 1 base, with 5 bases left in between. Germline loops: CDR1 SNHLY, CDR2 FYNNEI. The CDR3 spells CASSLRNTGELFF. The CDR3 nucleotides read TGTGCCAGCAGTCTGAGGAACACCGGGGAGCTGTTTTTT. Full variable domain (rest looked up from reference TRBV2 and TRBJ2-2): EPEVTQTPSHQVTQMGQEVILRCVPISNHLYFYWYRQILGQKVEFLVSFYNNEISEKSEIFDDQFSVERPDGSNFTLKIRSTKLEDSAMYFCASSLRNTGELFFGEGSRLTVL.

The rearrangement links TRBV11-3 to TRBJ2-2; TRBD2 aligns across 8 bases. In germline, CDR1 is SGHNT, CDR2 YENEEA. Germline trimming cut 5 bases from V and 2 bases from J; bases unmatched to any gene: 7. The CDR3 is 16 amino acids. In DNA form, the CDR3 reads TGTGCCAGCAGCCCAACTAGCGGAATTAACACCGGGGAGCTGTTTTTT. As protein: CASSPTSGINTGELFF.

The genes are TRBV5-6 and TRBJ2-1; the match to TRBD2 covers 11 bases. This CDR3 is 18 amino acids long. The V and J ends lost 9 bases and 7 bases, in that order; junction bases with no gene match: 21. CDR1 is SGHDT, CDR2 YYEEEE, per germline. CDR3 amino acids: CAIRGIPGGLAVGNEQFF. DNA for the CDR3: TGTGCCATCAGGGGGATTCCAGGGGGACTAGCGGTTGGAAATGAGCAGTTCTTC. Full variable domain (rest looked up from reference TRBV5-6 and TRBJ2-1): DAGVTQSPTHLIKTRGQQVTLRCSPKSGHDTVSWYQQALGQGPQFIFQYYEEEERQRGNFPDRFSGHQFPNYSSELNVNALLLGDSALYLCAIRGIPGGLAVGNEQFFGPGTRLTVL.

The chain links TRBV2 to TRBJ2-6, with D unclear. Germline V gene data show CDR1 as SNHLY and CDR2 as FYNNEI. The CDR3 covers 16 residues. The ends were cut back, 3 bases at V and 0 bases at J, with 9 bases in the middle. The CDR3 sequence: CASSDRPSSGANVLTF. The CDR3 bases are TGTGCCAGCAGTGATAGGCCCTCCTCTGGGGCCAACGTCCTGACTTTC.

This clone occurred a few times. In DNA, the CDR3 is TGTGCCAGCAGCCTAGACGGCGCTGGATACTTC. Its protein is CASSLDGAGYF. The chain has TRBV7-9 and TRBJ2-7, with no clear D. The germline gives CDR1 SEHNR, CDR2 FQNEAQ (reference sequence). The CDR3 covers 11 residues. The V gene lost 5 bases and the J gene lost 13 bases, with 15 bases spanning the gap.

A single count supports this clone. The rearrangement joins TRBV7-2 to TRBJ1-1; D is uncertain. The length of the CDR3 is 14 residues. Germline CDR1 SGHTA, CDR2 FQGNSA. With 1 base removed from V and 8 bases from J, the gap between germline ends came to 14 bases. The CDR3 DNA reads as TGTGCCAGCAGCTTAGAAGGTGACGGGAGGGAAGCTTTCTTT. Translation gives CASSLEGDGREAFF.

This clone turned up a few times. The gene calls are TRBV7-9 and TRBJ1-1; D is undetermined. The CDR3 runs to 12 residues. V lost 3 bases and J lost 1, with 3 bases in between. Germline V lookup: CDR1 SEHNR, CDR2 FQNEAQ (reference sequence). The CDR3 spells CASSFQNTEAFF. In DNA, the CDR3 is TGTGCCAGCAGCTTTCAGAACACTGAAGCTTTCTTT.

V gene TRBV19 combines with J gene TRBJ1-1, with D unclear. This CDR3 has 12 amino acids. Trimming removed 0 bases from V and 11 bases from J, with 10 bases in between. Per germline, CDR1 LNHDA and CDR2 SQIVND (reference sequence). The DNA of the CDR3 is TGTGCCAGTAGTATAGATGGCGGATCCGCTTTCTTT. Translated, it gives CASSIDGGSAFF.

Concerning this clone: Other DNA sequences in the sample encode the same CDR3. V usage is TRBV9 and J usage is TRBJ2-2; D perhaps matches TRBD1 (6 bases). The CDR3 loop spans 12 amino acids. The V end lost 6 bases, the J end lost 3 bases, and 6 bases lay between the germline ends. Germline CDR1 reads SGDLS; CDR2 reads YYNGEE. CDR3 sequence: CASNRDTGELFF. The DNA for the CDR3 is TGTGCCAGCAACAGGGACACCGGGGAGCTGTTTTTT.

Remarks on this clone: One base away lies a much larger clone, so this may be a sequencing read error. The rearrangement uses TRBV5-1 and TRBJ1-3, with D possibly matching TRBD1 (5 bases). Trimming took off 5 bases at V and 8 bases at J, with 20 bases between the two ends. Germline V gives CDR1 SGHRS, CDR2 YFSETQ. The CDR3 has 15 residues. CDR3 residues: CASRSAPRAGDTIYF. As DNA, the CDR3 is TGCGCCAGCAGATCGGCCCCCAGGGCAGGAGACACCATATATTTT.

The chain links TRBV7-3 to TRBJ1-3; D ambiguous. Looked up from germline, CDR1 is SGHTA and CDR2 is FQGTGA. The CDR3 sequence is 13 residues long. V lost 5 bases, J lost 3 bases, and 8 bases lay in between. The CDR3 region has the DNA TGTGCCAGCAGCCCTCAAGTTGGAAACACCATATATTTT. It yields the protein CASSPQVGNTIYF.

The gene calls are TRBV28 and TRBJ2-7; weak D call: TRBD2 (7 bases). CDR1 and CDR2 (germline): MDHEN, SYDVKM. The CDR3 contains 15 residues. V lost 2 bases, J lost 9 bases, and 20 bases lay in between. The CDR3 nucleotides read TGTGCCAGCAGTTTAGGGGGGGGACAATTAAGCCGGCAGTACTTC. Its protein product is CASSLGGGQLSRQYF. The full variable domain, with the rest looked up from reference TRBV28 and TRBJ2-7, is DVKVTQSSRYLVKRTGEKVFLECVQDMDHENMFWYRQDPGLGLRLIYFSYDVKMKEKGDIPEGYSVSREKKERFSLILESASTNQTSMYLCASSLGGGQLSRQYFGPGTRLTVT.

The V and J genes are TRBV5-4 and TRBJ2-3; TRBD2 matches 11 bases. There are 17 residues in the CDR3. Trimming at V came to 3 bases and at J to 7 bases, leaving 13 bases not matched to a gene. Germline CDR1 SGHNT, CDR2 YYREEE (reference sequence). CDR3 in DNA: TGTGCCAGCAGCTCCAGACTAGCGGGAAGGGCTAGAAATACGCAGTATTTT. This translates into CASSSRLAGRARNTQYF. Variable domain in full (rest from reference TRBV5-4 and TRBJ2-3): ETGVTQSPTHLIKTRGQQVTLRCSSQSGHNTVSWYQQALGQGPQFIFQYYREEENGRGNFPPRFSGLQFPNYSSELNVNALELDDSALYLCASSSRLAGRARNTQYFGPGTRLTVL.

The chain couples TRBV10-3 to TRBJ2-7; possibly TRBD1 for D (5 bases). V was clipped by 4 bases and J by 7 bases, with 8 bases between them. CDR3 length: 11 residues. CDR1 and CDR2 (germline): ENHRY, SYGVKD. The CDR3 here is CAISAQEEQYF. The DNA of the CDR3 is TGTGCCATCAGTGCACAGGAGGAGCAGTACTTC.

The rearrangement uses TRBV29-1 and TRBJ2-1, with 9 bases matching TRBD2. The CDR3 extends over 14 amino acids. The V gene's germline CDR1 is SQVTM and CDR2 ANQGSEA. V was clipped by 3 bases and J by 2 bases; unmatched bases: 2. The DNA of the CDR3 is TGCAGCGTTGATTCTAGCGGGACCTACAATGAGCAGTTCTTC. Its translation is CSVDSSGTYNEQFF.

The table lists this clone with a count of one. This chain's CDR3 is CASSLGPPGMETQYF. The CDR3 DNA is TGCGCCAGCAGCCTCGGACCCCCCGGGATGGAGACCCAGTACTTC. The chain has TRBV5-1 and TRBJ2-5; weak D call: TRBD2 (5 bases). The length of the CDR3 is 15 residues. Germline CDR1 reads SGHRS; CDR2 reads YFSETQ. V was trimmed by 4 bases and J by 5 bases, leaving 18 bases between them.

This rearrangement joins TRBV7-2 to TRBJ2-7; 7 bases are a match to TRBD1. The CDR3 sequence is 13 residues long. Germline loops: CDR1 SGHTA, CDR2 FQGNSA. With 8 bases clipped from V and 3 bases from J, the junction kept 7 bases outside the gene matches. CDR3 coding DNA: TGTGCCAGCGGATTACAGGGGAACTACGAGCAGTACTTC. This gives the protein CASGLQGNYEQYF. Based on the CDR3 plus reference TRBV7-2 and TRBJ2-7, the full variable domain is GAGVSQSPSNKVTEKGKDVELRCDPISGHTALYWYRQSLGQGLEFLIYFQGNSAPDKSGLPSDRFSAERTGGSVSTLTIQRTQQEDSAVYLCASGLQGNYEQYFGPGTRLTVT.

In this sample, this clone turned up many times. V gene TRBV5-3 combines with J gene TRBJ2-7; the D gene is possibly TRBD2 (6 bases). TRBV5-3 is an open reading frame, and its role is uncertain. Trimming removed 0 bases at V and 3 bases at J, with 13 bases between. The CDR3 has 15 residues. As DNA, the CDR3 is TGTGCCAGAAGCTTGGGGACGGGAGTGTTCTACGAGCAGTACTTC. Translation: CARSLGTGVFYEQYF.